The clone carrying this T cell receptor (beta chain) was counted a single time. The entry originates in a study of blood T cell repertoires in COVID-19. Assay: immunoSEQ multiplex PCR; the TCRdb copy retains only in-frame clones and omits some. The sample has 140,000 to 150,000 clones; around 81% are singletons. The clonotype comes from a woman aged 40 to 50 with active or convalescent COVID-19. Sequenced input: peripheral blood.

The CDR3 reads CASIPLRGFNTEAFF. CDR3 DNA: TGTGCCAGCATCCCCCTAAGAGGGTTCAACACTGAAGCTTTCTTT. The chain uses TRBV27 and TRBJ1-1; D is ambiguous. V was cut by 7 bases and J by 2 bases, with 17 bases left in between. The CDR3 covers 15 residues. Germline V gene data show CDR1 as MNHEY and CDR2 as SMNVEV (reference sequence).